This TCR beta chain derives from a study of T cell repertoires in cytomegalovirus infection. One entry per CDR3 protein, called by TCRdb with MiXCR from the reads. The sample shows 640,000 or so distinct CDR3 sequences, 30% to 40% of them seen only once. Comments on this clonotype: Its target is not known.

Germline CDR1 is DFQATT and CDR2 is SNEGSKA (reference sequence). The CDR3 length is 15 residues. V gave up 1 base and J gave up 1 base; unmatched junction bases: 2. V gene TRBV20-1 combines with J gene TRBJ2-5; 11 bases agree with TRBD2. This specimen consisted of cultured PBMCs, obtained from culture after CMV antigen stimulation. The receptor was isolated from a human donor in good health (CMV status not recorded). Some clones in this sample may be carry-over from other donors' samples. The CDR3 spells CSARGLAGGQETQYF. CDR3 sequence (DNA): TGCAGTGCTAGAGGGCTAGCGGGAGGCCAAGAGACCCAGTACTTC.